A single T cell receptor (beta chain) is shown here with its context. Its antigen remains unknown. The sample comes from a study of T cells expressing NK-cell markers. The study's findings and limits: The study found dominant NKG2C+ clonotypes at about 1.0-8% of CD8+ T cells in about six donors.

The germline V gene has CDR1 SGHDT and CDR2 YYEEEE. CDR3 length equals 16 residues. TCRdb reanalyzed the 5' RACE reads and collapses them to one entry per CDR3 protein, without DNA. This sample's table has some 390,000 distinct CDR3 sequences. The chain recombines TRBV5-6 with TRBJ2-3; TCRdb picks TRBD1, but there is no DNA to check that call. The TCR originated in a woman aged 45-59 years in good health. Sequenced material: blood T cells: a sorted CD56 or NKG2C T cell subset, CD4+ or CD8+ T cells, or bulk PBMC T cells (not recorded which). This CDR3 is CASSAGLGTGLNTQYF.